The rows below give T cell receptor beta chains drawn from one sample of a study of chemoradiotherapy in HPV16-positive cancers. Generated by immunoSEQ multiplex PCR, the TCRdb table keeps only in-frame clones and is missing some. The sample shows tens of thousands of clones, 75% to 90% of them seen only once. Sequencing was performed on blood, taken from a patient who underwent chemoradiotherapy. These receptors came from a human donor with HPV-associated anogenital cancer. The conserved cysteine and the conserved F or W are not part of the CDR3 here. The D gene is left open where the match is weak. Clone sizes are given selectively: once, few, many, or a class where the clone is expanded.

- TRBV6-5 - ASSYSRGGYEQF
TRBD1 TRBV11-1 - ASSLEPGGRSEAF
- TRBV30 - AWSLRQGSGYT
TRBD1 TRBV7-2 once ASSLAPGGNYGYT
- TRBV6-5 - ASSHLGTIDEAF
TRBD1 TRBV6-1 - ASSEALFDRVGYEQY
- TRBV14 once ASSQDKQPSYNEQF
TRBD2 TRBV30 - AWSEPGTSGPDEQF
TRBD1 TRBV14 - ASSKRQGMKDTEAF
- TRBV2 - ASSVREQGGYT
- TRBV6-5 - ASRPADLKNQPQH
TRBD2 TRBV19 few ASSKGLGLAGDNEQF
- TRBV27 - ASTPLGERRGFGYT
- TRBV7-6 - ASSPRSGGSHNEQF
- TRBV4-2 - ASSQEPHRVDTEAF
TRBD2 TRBV5-1 - ASSLTSGKDTQY
- TRBV6-1 - ASSEILFTGELF
TRBD2 TRBV19 - ASSPQRGGRNEQF
- TRBV7-2 once ASSSTSQAIFEQY
TRBD1 TRBV5-4 - ASSFGTGGITGELF
- TRBV7-2 few ASSLVSAYTEAF
- TRBV27 - ATRSLGTQFYEQY
- TRBV29-1 - SVREGGQVFEQY
TRBD1 TRBV15 - ATSREGRQGATQY
- TRBV19 - ASSSAGGNQPQH
- TRBV6-5 - ASSYASSSGANVLT
- TRBV7-2 - ASSPAGAQTKNIQY
- TRBV4-1 once ASSQGQGTTDTQY
- TRBV12-5 - ASSPMLRNTGELF